This T cell receptor beta chain is from a study of blood T cells in healthy people across ages (dated by TCRdb to between 2014 and 2017). Turning to the overall study: In model experiments, template switching captured about one uniquely barcoded TCR beta cDNA molecule for every two T cells. The study measured age-related changes in TCR beta repertoire diversity using deep sequencing normalized with unique cDNA molecular identifiers. The donors were split into four age groups: young (average about 16 years), middle-aged (nearly 40), aged (approximately 60) and long-lived (under 90). To avoid experimental bias, donors of different ages were randomly spread across the sequencing lanes. Two additional independent replicas of 1 million unique cDNA reads from the same blood draw were analyzed for two donors (one aged 18 to 30 and one aged 80 or older). Here is what the overall study found, with its caveats: Observed TCR beta diversity correlated strongly with the percentage of naive T cells measured by flow cytometry. Estimates of total diversity based on one million sequenced T cells were regarded as lower bounds and as underestimates. Because donor CMV infection status was unknown, age-related changes in expanded clonotypes were potentially confounded. Observed TCR beta diversity per million T cells fell roughly linearly with age, and a significant reduction was already apparent by age around 44. Compared with the aged group, the long-lived group had more naive CD4+ T cells, fewer expanded clones and increased TCR diversity, a pattern suggesting age selection. Because profiling used bulk unsorted PBMCs, naive and antigen-experienced compartments could not be compared conclusively.

In the case of this clonotype: Its antigen is unknown. Base quality data are lacking; no much larger clone is found one base away.

From V the trimming removes 6 bases and from J it removes 4 bases, while the gene matches leave 3 bases of the junction unaccounted for. Measured from the cysteine to the phenylalanine, the CDR3 is 13 residues long. Here the CDR3 DNA is all that survives: 39 bases in frame from base 1. Library preparation was by 5' RACE. Instrument used: Illumina HiSeq 2500. The second PCR ran for roughly 7 to 12 cycles and used a J-beta primer mix along with a sample-barcoded 5' primer. A template-switch 5' adaptor carrying 12 random nucleotides introduced a unique molecular identifier onto each TCR beta cDNA molecule. Each sample yielded at least 2.5 million CDR3-containing paired-end reads. All of the RNA was converted into first-strand cDNA using the Mint cDNA synthesis kit, with a TRBC-specific oligonucleotide serving as the primer. After uracil-DNA glycosylase treatment, a first 18-cycle PCR used universal primers M1SS and BC2_uni_R on all cDNA. Concerning the study's data processing: For normalization, 1 million high-quality reads were randomly selected from each sample, with every read carrying a distinct molecular identifier. Reads with shared molecular identifiers were discarded instead of being binned into consensus sequences. MiTCR, with a Q25 quality threshold and the strictest error-elimination algorithm, was used for CDR3 identification, clonotype clustering and error correction. A nonparametric unseen species model with Euler transformation was used to estimate lower-bound total TCR beta diversity. The public reads were run again by TCRdb, first through fastp at Q25 and then through MiXCR, and only productive beta chains were kept. When rows share a CDR3 protein, they turn into one entry using the most common DNA and genes. It is TCRdb's table, rather than the study itself, that gives the V and J calls and clone size. Within this sample are about 640,000 distinct CDR3 sequences, with 58% of them counted one time only. Approximately 37% of the sample is in the top ten clones.

Systemically healthy Caucasian individuals from Russia, around 38 in total and aged about 6 to 95 years, were included as donors. Each donor gave about 9.7 milliliters of peripheral blood, drawn into EDTA-treated Vacutainer tubes. PBMCs were isolated by Ficoll-Paque density-gradient centrifugation, with at least 6 million obtained per sample. Trizol reagent was used to extract total RNA from the PBMCs, yielding at least 5 micrograms per sample. Naive CD45RAhigh/CD27high T cell percentages were measured by flow cytometry on a PBMC aliquot from every donor. The chain is encoded by TRBV12-3 or TRBV12-4 joined to TRBJ2-3; TRBD2 agrees with 8 junctional bases. Material for sequencing was blood. The sequence was obtained from a man in his 60s in good health. In nucleotide form, the sequence is TGTGCCAGCAGGGGGACTAGAGCAGATACGCAGTATTTT. Translated, this is CASRGTRADTQYF.